The next 21 T cell receptor beta chains were all read from a single sample in a study of blood T cells in healthy people across ages. PCR was performed a second time for about 7 to 11 cycles using a sample-barcoded 5' primer and a J-beta primer mix. In TCRdb, the 5' RACE reads were re-called with MiXCR into one record per CDR3 protein. The data show some 880,000 distinct CDR3 sequences, with roughly 34% seen just once and 10% to 15% held by the top ten. The sequenced sample was blood. The receptor source for this set is a young man in good health.

Of note for this clonotype: A much larger clonotype is one base distant, so this may be a read error. CDR3 bases: TGCGTCAGCAGCTCTCGGGGTCCCTACAATGAGCAGTTCTTC. This gives the protein CVSSSRGPYNEQFF. The gene calls are TRBV5-1 and TRBJ2-1; possible D gene TRBD2, 5 bases. This CDR3 is 14 amino acids long. CDR1 is SGHRS and CDR2 is YFSETQ in the germline V gene.

This clonotype was seen ten or more times. The DNA of the CDR3 is TGCGCCAGCAGCTTGGGGACCGAACCCTACGAGCAGTACTTC. This encodes CASSLGTEPYEQYF. The V call is TRBV5-1, the J call TRBJ2-7; D call uncertain. Trimming removed 0 bases at V and 2 bases at J, with 9 bases between. The CDR3 is 14 residues long. The germline CDR1 and CDR2 sequences are SGHRS and YFSETQ.

J is TRBJ2-4 and V is TRBV7-2, with 11 bases that match TRBD2. The end of the DNA is better explained by TRBJ2-7, so the J call may be wrong. CDR3 size: 16 residues. Germline assignment: CDR1 SGHTA and CDR2 FQGNSA. The CDR3 bases are TGTGCCAGCAGCCCAACTAGCGGGAGTATGAGCTACGAGCAGTACTTC. This encodes CASSPTSGSMSYEQYF.

Comments on this clonotype: A read error may explain this, as a much larger clone is one base away. V gene TRBV6-5 combines with J gene TRBJ1-5, with TRBD1 matching 8 bases. CDR1 and CDR2 from the germline V gene are MNHEY and SVGAGI. CDR3 length equals 18 residues. The CDR3 DNA follows: TGTGTCAGCAGTTACTCGTGGGGGACAGGAGAGATCAATCAGCCCCAGCATTTT. Translation gives CVSSYSWGTGEINQPQHF.

V gene TRBV18 combines with J gene TRBJ2-5; D ambiguous. Per the germline V gene, CDR1 is KGHSH and CDR2 is LQKENI. The CDR3 has 10 amino acids. V lost 8 bases, J lost 2 bases, and 3 bases lay in between. The CDR3 DNA follows: TGTGCCAGCGCTCAAGAGACCCAGTACTTC. It is translated as CASAQETQYF.

V usage is TRBV20-1 and J usage is TRBJ2-7; 9 nucleotides match TRBD1. The junction had 6 bases not matched to a gene; V was cut back by 0 bases and J by 6 bases. Per germline, CDR1 DFQATT and CDR2 SNEGSKA (reference sequence). This CDR3 is built from 14 residues. The CDR3 DNA reads as TGCAGTGCTAGAGATCGGGGACAGGGAGGCGAGCAGTACTTC. The encoded protein is CSARDRGQGGEQYF.

The J gene is TRBJ2-5, the V gene TRBV6-5; 13 bases agree with TRBD2. The CDR3 spans 15 residues. J lost 11 bases, V lost 6 bases, and 12 bases had no gene match. Germline-derived CDR1 and CDR2 are MNHEY and SVGAGI. CDR3 DNA sequence: TGTGCCAGCAGGGGGACTAGCGGGGTGTACAATGAGCAGTACTTC. Protein: CASRGTSGVYNEQYF.

The chain uses TRBV20-1 and TRBJ2-3; TRBD1 or TRBD2 may be the D gene (5 bases each). Germline CDR1 and CDR2: DFQATT and SNEGSKA (reference sequence). The CDR3 length is 16 residues. Trimming left V 3 bases short and J 1 base short, with 17 bases between. DNA for the CDR3: TGCAGTGCTAGGAGGGGCCGAGCCAAGCGCACAGATACGCAGTATTTT. Encoded protein: CSARRGRAKRTDTQYF.

CDR3 bases: TGTGCCAGCAGCCAAAGCGCGCCTGATAATGGCTACACCTTC. It specifies CASSQSAPDNGYTF. This rearrangement joins TRBV12-3 or TRBV12-4 to TRBJ1-2; D is uncertain. The CDR3 has 14 residues. Trimming left V 6 bases short and J 6 bases short, with 17 bases between.

Remarks on this clonotype: A much larger clone lies a single base off, so this may be a read error. The chain links TRBV4-1 to TRBJ2-1; D gene unclear. The CDR3 contains 13 residues. The germline CDR1 and CDR2 sequences are MGHRA and YSYEKL. Trimming pared 5 bases from V and 4 bases from J, leaving 9 bases between. This CDR3 is CASSIQLYNEQFF. Here the CDR3 DNA reads TGCGCCAGCAGCATACAGTTATACAATGAGCAGTTCTTC.

This clonotype was observed a few times. This chain joins TRBV12-3 or TRBV12-4 and TRBJ2-2; 12 positions agree with TRBD1. V gave up 1 base and J gave up 2 bases; unmatched junction bases: 5. CDR3 length: 18 amino acids. CDR3 in DNA: TGTGCCAGCAGTTTAGATGGGGACAGGGGGCGTAACACCGGGGAGCTGTTTTTT. It encodes CASSLDGDRGRNTGELFF.

The chain combines TRBV3-1 with TRBJ1-6, with D perhaps TRBD1 (6 bases). Germline lookup yields CDR1 LGHDT and CDR2 YNNKEL (reference sequence). V gave up 5 bases and J gave up 7 bases, with 18 bases separating them. There are 16 residues in the CDR3. The CDR3 here is CASSATADSKNSPLHF. DNA for the CDR3: TGTGCCAGCAGCGCTACGGCGGACAGCAAAAATTCACCCCTCCACTTT. Full variable domain (missing parts from reference TRBV3-1 and TRBJ1-6): DTAVSQTPKYLVTQMGNDKSIKCEQNLGHDTMYWYKQDSKKFLKIMFSYNNKELIINETVPNRFSPKSPDKAHLNLHINSLELGDSAVYFCASSATADSKNSPLHFGNGTRLTVT.

The V and J genes are TRBV2 and TRBJ2-5, with D perhaps matching TRBD2 (6 bases). The CDR3 is 11 amino acids. V lost 4 bases, J lost 10 bases, and 10 bases lay in between. Germline V CDR1 and CDR2: SNHLY, FYNNEI. CDR3 protein: CASSVRGNQYF. The CDR3, as DNA: TGTGCCAGCAGTGTGCGGGGTAACCAGTACTTC.

There are many counts of this clonotype. The chain couples TRBV20-1 to TRBJ2-5; 8 bases agree with TRBD1. The length of the CDR3 is 13 residues. Germline trimming cut 6 bases from V and 7 bases from J; bases unmatched to any gene: 10. Germline V gene lookup returns CDR1 DFQATT and CDR2 SNEGSKA (reference sequence). CDR3 in DNA: TGCAGTGCCACGGACAGGGACCTTGGGACCCAGTACTTC. Encoded protein: CSATDRDLGTQYF.

This clonotype has just a few counts. The V gene is TRBV7-9, the J gene TRBJ2-2, with D perhaps TRBD1 or TRBD2 (5 bases each). Trimming stripped 1 base from V and 6 bases from J, with 9 bases between. There are 14 residues in the CDR3. CDR1 SEHNR and CDR2 FQNEAQ come from the germline V gene (reference sequence). CDR3 sequence (DNA): TGTGCCAGCAGCTTAGGAGGGGAACCCGGGGAGCTGTTTTTT. It is translated as CASSLGGEPGELFF. Based on the CDR3 plus reference TRBV7-9 and TRBJ2-2, the full variable domain is DTGVSQNPRHKITKRGQNVTFRCDPISEHNRLYWYRQTLGQGPEFLTYFQNEAQLEKSRLLSDRFSAERPKGSFSTLEIQRTEQGDSAMYLCASSLGGEPGELFFGEGSRLTVL.

The V gene is TRBV5-1, the J gene TRBJ1-1; 7 bases agree with TRBD1. CDR1 is SGHRS, CDR2 YFSETQ, per germline. The ends lost 2 bases at V and 2 bases at J; junction bases unmatched: 6. The CDR3 is made up of 15 amino acids. CDR3 bases: TGCGCCAGCAGCTTATCGACAGGGACCAACACTGAAGCTTTCTTT. This encodes CASSLSTGTNTEAFF.

The rearrangement uses TRBV7-2 and TRBJ2-7, with a tentative D call TRBD1 (6 bases). V was shortened by 6 bases and J by 3 bases, with 15 bases between the two germline ends. Germline CDR1 and CDR2: SGHTA and FQGNSA. There are 14 residues in the CDR3. The CDR3: CASRGGGRHYEQYF. The CDR3 DNA sequence: TGTGCCAGCAGGGGTGGGGGCCGTCACTACGAGCAGTACTTC. Filled out from reference TRBV7-2 and TRBJ2-7, the complete variable domain reads GAGVSQSPSNKVTEKGKDVELRCDPISGHTALYWYRQSLGQGLEFLIYFQGNSAPDKSGLPSDRFSAERTGGSVSTLTIQRTQQEDSAVYLCASRGGGRHYEQYFGPGTRLTVT.

As for this clonotype: At one end the junction does not follow the germline gene, possibly because of a read error. This chain uses TRBV12-3 or TRBV12-4 with TRBJ1-1, with D hard to call. The CDR3 loop spans 12 amino acids. CDR3: CASKPVNSEAFF. The CDR3 bases are TGTGCCAGCAAGCCAGTGAACAGTGAAGCTTTCTTT.

This clonotype was counted only a few times. The chain combines TRBV12-3 or TRBV12-4 with TRBJ1-5, with D unresolved. The ends were cut back, 5 bases at V and 5 bases at J, with 7 bases in the middle. The CDR3 consists of 12 residues. In nucleotides, the CDR3 is TGTGCCAGCAGTAGGCTAGATCAGCCCCAGCATTTT. Protein sequence: CASSRLDQPQHF.

This rearrangement joins TRBV4-1 to TRBJ1-4; the match to TRBD1 covers 7 bases. In germline, CDR1 is MGHRA, CDR2 YSYEKL. This CDR3 spans 17 amino acids. Unmatched junction bases numbered 16, after V lost 4 bases and J lost 8 bases. CDR3 region: CASSPSSTGTVDEKLFF. CDR3 bases: TGCGCCAGCAGCCCATCTAGCACCGGGACAGTGGACGAAAAACTGTTTTTT.

As to this clonotype: This may arise from a read error, as a much more abundant clone is one base away. The chain couples TRBV7-2 to TRBJ2-5; the D gene is possibly TRBD2 (6 bases). This CDR3 spans 14 amino acids. With 5 bases removed from V and 7 bases from J, the gap between germline ends came to 17 bases. CDR1 and CDR2 from the germline V gene are SGHTA and FQGNSA. CDR3 DNA sequence: TGTGCCAGCAGCCTTAGCGGATCACCCTGGACCCAGTACTTC. Translating gives CASSLSGSPWTQYF.